This T cell receptor beta chain was captured in a study of T cell repertoires in cytomegalovirus infection. Across the whole study: Indications of both CMV infection and matching HLA type were provided by public TCR beta signatures.

Using its own MiXCR run on the reads, TCRdb lists one record per CDR3 protein. The table has about 830,000 distinct CDR3 sequences, about 31% seen once. At least ten counts were recorded for this clonotype. As yet, its antigen is unknown. Study-level points and caveats: Of the TCR beta families, the public ones yielded a cumulative frequency that identified carriers of CMV plus the relevant HLA.

V was clipped by 11 bases and J by 2 bases, with 25 bases between them. CDR3 length: 17 amino acids. The sample was cultured CD8+ T cells from PBMCs, taken from culture after CMV antigen stimulation. The gene calls are TRBV12-3 or TRBV12-4 and TRBJ2-1, with D tentatively TRBD1 or TRBD2 (7 bases each). This TCR was recovered from a human donor in good health (CMV status not recorded). Some clones in this sample may be carry-over from other donors' samples. The CDR3 spells CASDRVGGAGPYNEQFF. For the CDR3, the DNA is TGTGCCTCTGACAGGGTGGGAGGGGCGGGTCCCTACAATGAGCAGTTCTTC.